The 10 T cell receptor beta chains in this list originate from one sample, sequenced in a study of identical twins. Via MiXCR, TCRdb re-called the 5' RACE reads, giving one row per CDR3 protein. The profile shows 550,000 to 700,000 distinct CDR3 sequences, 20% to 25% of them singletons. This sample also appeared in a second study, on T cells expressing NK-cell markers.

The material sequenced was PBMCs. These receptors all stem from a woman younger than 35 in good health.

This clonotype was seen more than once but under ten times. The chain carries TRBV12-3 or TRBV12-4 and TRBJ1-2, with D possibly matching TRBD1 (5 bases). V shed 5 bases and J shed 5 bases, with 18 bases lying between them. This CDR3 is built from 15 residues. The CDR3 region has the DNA TGTGCCAGCAGTCGGGACGGCACGGCGGGGTATGGCTACACCTTC. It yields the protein CASSRDGTAGYGYTF.

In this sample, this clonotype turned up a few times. This chain's CDR3 is CASSWHNTGELFF. The CDR3 nucleotides are TGTGCCAGCAGTTGGCACAACACCGGGGAGCTGTTTTTT. The gene calls are TRBV6-6 and TRBJ2-2; no definite D call. V gave up 4 bases and J gave up 2 bases, with 5 bases separating them. Germline CDR1 MNHNY, CDR2 SVGAGI (reference sequence). The CDR3 has 13 amino acids.

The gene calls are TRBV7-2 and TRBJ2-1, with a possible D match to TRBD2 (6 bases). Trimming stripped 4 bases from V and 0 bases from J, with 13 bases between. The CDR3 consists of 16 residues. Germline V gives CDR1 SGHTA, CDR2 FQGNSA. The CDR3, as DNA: TGTGCCAGCAGCTACCCTTTCGGGAGCTCCTACAATGAGCAGTTCTTC. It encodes CASSYPFGSSYNEQFF. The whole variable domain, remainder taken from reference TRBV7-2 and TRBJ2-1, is GAGVSQSPSNKVTEKGKDVELRCDPISGHTALYWYRQSLGQGLEFLIYFQGNSAPDKSGLPSDRFSAERTGGSVSTLTIQRTQQEDSAVYLCASSYPFGSSYNEQFFGPGTRLTVL.

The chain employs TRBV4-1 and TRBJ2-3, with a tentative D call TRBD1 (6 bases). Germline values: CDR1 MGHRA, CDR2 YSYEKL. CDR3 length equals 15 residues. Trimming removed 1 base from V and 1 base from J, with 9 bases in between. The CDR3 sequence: CASSQGAGGTDTQYF. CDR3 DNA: TGCGCCAGCAGCCAAGGGGCAGGGGGCACAGATACGCAGTATTTT.

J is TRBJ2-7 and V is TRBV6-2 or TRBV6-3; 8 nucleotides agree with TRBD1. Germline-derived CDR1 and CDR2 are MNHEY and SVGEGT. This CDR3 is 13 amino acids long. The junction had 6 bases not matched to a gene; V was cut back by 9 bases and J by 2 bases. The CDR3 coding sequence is TGTGCCAGTCTTGAGACAGGGGCCTACGAGCAGTACTTC. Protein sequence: CASLETGAYEQYF.

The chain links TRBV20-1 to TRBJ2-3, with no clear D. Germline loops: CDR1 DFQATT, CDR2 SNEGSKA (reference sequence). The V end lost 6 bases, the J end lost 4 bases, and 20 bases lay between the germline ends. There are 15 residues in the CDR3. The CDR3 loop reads CSAPDALGNADTQYF. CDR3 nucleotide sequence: TGCAGTGCCCCCGATGCCCTGGGGAACGCAGATACGCAGTATTTT.

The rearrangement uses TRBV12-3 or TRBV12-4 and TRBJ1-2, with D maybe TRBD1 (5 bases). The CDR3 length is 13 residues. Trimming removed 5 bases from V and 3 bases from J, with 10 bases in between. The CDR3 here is CASSNGTYYGYTF. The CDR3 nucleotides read TGTGCCAGCAGTAATGGGACTTACTATGGCTACACCTTC.

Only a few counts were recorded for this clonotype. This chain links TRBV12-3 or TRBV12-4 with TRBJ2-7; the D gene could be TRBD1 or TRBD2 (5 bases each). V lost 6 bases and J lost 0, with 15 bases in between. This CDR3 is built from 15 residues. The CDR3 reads CASSTGTARSYEQYF. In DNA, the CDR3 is TGTGCCAGCAGCACCGGGACGGCCCGCTCCTACGAGCAGTACTTC.

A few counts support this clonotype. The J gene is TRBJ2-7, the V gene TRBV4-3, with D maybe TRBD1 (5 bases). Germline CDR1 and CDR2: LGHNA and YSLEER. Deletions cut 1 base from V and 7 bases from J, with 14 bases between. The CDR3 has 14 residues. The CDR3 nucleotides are TGCGCCAGCAGCCAAGTCCTAGGGGTCAAAGAGCAGTACTTC. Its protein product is CASSQVLGVKEQYF.

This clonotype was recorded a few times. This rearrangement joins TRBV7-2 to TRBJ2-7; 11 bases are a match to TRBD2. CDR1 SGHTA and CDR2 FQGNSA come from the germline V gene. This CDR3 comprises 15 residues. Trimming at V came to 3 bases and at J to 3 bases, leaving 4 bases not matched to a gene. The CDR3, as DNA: TGTGCCAGCAGCTTGACTAGCGGGAATCTCTACGAGCAGTACTTC. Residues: CASSLTSGNLYEQYF.